This T cell receptor (beta chain) was observed in a study of lymphopenia after photon versus proton radiotherapy. In regard to this clone: The antigen remains undetermined.

Study-level results: After the lymphocyte nadir, photon-treated repertoires showed oligoclonal expansion, especially of CD8+ Temra cells. Authors raise, but do not show, better survival with proton therapy.

Germline trimming cut 4 bases from V and 1 base from J; bases unmatched to any gene: 5. This CDR3 region has 14 residues. From germline, CDR1 is SGHNT and CDR2 YYREEE (reference sequence). Repertoires were generated with immunoSEQ multiplex PCR, while TCRdb's copy carries only in-frame clones and drops some. The sample includes approximately 170,000 clones, 88% seen only once; the top ten take around 4.7%. The sequenced sample was peripheral blood, obtained from a patient treated with photon-based radiotherapy. The V and J genes are TRBV5-4 and TRBJ2-7, with TRBD2 identical over 7 bases. This TCR was sampled from a man aged 45-65 years with gastric cancer. The CDR3 DNA reads as TGTGCCAGCAGCACCAGCGGGATGTCCTACGAGCAGTACTTC. Amino acids: CASSTSGMSYEQYF.